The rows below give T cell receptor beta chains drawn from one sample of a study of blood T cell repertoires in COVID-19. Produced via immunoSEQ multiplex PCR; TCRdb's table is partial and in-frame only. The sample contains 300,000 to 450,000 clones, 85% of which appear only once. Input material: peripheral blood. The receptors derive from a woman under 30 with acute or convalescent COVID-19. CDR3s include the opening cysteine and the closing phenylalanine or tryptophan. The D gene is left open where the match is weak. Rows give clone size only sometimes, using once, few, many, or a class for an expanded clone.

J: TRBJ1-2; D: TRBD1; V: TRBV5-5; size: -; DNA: TGTGCCAGCAGCTTCAGGGGGCAGGGCTATGGCTACACCTTC; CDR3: CASSFRGQGYGYTF
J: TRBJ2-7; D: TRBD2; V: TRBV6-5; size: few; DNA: TGTGCCGTCCTAGCGGGGCCCTACGAGCAGTACTTC; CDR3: CAVLAGPYEQYF
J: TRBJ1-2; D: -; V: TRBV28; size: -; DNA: TGTGCCAGCAGTTTAACTGGCTATGGCTACACCTTC; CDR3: CASSLTGYGYTF
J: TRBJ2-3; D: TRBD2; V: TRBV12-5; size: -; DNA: TGTGCCCAGGCGCGGGGGGCAAGGGATACGCAGTATTTT; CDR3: CAQARGARDTQYF
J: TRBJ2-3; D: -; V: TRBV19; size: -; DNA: TGTGCCAGTAGGACCGGGACAAGGCAGTATTTT; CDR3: CASRTGTRQYF
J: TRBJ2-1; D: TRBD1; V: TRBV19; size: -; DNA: TGTGCCAGTAGTAAGGGACAGGGGGCCTACAATGAGCAGTTCTTC; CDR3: CASSKGQGAYNEQFF
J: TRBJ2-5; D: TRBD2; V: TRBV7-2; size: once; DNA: TGTGCCAGCAGCTTCTCCGGGACTAGTATCCTTGAGACCCAGTACTTC; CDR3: CASSFSGTSILETQYF
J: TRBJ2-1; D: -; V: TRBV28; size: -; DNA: TGTGCCAGCAGTTACTCGAGCTCCTACAATGAGCAGTTCTTC; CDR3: CASSYSSSYNEQFF
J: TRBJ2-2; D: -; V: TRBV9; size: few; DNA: TGTGCCAGCAGCGTATCGACACCCCGAGCCGGGGAGCTGTTTTTT; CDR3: CASSVSTPRAGELFF
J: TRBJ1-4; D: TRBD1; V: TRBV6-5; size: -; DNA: TGTGCCAGCAGGCTGACGACAGGGGTTTTCGAAAAACTGTTTTTT; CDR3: CASRLTTGVFEKLFF
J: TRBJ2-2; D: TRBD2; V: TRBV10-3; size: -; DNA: TGTGCCATCAGTGAGTCGACTAGCGGGGGCGAGGGGGAGCTGTTTTTT; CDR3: CAISESTSGGEGELFF
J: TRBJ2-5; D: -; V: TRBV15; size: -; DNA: TGTGCCACCAGCCGTAGCATGGGAGAGACCCAGTACTTC; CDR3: CATSRSMGETQYF
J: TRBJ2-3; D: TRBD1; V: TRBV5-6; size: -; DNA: TGTGCCAGCAGCTCCACAGGGGGCCTGACAGATACGCAGTATTTT; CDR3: CASSSTGGLTDTQYF
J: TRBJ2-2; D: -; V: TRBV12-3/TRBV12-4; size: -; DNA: TGTGCCAGCAGTTCCCCGGGCGGGGAGCTGTTTTTT; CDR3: CASSSPGGELFF
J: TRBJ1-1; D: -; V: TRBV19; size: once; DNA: TGTGCCAGTATAGAGAACACTGAAGCTTTCTTT; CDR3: CASIENTEAFF
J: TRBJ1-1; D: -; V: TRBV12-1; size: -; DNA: TGTGCCAGCAGCGTTCCGGGACAGGAGGACACTGAAGCTTTCTTT; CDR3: CASSVPGQEDTEAFF
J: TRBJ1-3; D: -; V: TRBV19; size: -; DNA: TGTGCCAGTAGCCCCTCAGGAATCGGAAACACCATATATTTT; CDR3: CASSPSGIGNTIYF
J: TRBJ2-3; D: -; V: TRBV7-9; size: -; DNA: TGTGCCAGCAGCTTGGGTGGGACTGGCACAGATACGCAGTATTTT; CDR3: CASSLGGTGTDTQYF
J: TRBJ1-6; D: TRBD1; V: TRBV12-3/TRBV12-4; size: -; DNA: TGTGCCAGCAGTGGACAGGGTTCGGCACCCCTCCACTTT; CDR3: CASSGQGSAPLHF
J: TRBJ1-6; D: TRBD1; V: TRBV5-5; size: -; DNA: TGTGCCAGCAGCGAGACAGGGGGCGCGGGATTCTATAATTCACCCCTCCACTTT; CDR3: CASSETGGAGFYNSPLHF
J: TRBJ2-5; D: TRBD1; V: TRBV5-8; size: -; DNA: TGTGCCAGCGGCAGGGGGACAGGGGAAGAGACCCAGTACTTC; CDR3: CASGRGTGEETQYF
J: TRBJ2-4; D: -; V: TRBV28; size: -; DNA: TGTGCCAGCAGTCGGGATCCGGGACAAAAAAACATTCAGTACTTC; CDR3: CASSRDPGQKNIQYF
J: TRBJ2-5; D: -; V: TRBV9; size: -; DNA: TGTGCCAGCAGTCGTCAGATTGATGTAGAGACCCAGTACTTC; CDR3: CASSRQIDVETQYF